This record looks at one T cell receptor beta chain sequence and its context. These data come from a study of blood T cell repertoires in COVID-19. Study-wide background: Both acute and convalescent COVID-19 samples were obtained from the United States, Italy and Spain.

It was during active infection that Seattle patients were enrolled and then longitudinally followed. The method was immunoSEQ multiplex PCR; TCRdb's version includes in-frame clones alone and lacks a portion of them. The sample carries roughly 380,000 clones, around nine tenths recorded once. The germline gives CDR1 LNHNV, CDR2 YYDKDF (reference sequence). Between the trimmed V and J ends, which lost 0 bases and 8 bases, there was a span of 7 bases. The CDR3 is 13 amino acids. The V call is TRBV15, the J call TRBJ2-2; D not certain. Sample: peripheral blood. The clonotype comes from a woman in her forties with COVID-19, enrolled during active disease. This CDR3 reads CATSRDTLGELFF. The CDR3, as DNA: TGTGCCACCAGCAGAGATACTTTAGGGGAGCTGTTTTTT.